The rows below give T cell receptor beta chains drawn from one sample of a study of blood T cell repertoires in COVID-19. The table came from immunoSEQ multiplex PCR; TCRdb's copy has only in-frame clones and leaves some out. The top ten clones hold approximately 4% of a sample with approximately 300,000 clones, approximately 88% of them seen once. Sequenced input: peripheral blood. Receptors were obtained from a woman between 45 and 60 years old with active or convalescent COVID-19. CDR3s include the opening cysteine and the closing phenylalanine or tryptophan. The D gene is left open where the match is weak. Size is omitted from some rows. Given values are once, few, many or a class for expanded clones.

clone_size: -
v_call: TRBV5-1
j_call: TRBJ1-2
d_call: TRBD1
cdr3_aa: CASSRGQGVHYGYTF
cdr3_nt: TGCGCCAGCAGCAGAGGACAGGGCGTCCACTATGGCTACACCTTC

clone_size: -
v_call: TRBV11-3
j_call: TRBJ2-5
d_call: TRBD2
cdr3_aa: CASSRATGTSGGGETQYF
cdr3_nt: TGTGCCAGCAGCCGCGCCACCGGGACTAGCGGGGGGGGAGAGACCCAGTACTTC

clone_size: -
v_call: TRBV6-4
j_call: TRBJ2-3
d_call: TRBD1
cdr3_aa: CASSQQGSNHDTQYF
cdr3_nt: TGTGCCAGCAGCCAACAGGGGTCCAACCATGATACGCAGTATTTT

clone_size: -
v_call: TRBV29-1
j_call: TRBJ2-7
d_call: -
cdr3_aa: CSVVGRFSYEQYF
cdr3_nt: TGCAGCGTTGTGGGCCGCTTCTCCTACGAGCAGTACTTC

clone_size: once
v_call: TRBV25-1
j_call: TRBJ1-3
d_call: TRBD1
cdr3_aa: CASSDTGAENTIYF
cdr3_nt: TGTGCCAGCAGTGATACAGGGGCGGAAAACACCATATATTTT

clone_size: -
v_call: TRBV18
j_call: TRBJ1-1
d_call: -
cdr3_aa: CASSPTGMAEAFF
cdr3_nt: TGTGCCAGCTCACCCACAGGGATGGCTGAAGCTTTCTTT

clone_size: -
v_call: TRBV11-2
j_call: TRBJ2-7
d_call: -
cdr3_aa: CASSLGLSGYEQYF
cdr3_nt: TGTGCCAGCAGCTTAGGCCTATCAGGATACGAGCAGTACTTC

clone_size: -
v_call: TRBV9
j_call: TRBJ1-5
d_call: -
cdr3_aa: CASSGAGNSNQPQHF
cdr3_nt: TGTGCCAGCAGCGGTGCGGGTAATAGCAATCAGCCCCAGCATTTT

clone_size: few
v_call: TRBV28
j_call: TRBJ1-5
d_call: -
cdr3_aa: CASSFRGFQPQHF
cdr3_nt: TGTGCCAGCAGTTTTAGGGGGTTCCAGCCCCAGCATTTT

clone_size: -
v_call: TRBV5-1
j_call: TRBJ2-7
d_call: -
cdr3_aa: CASSLGQSSYEQYF
cdr3_nt: TGCGCCAGCAGCTTGGGACAGAGCTCCTACGAGCAGTACTTC

clone_size: -
v_call: TRBV5-6
j_call: TRBJ1-2
d_call: TRBD1
cdr3_aa: CASSLGGQFYGYTF
cdr3_nt: TGTGCCAGCAGCTTGGGGGGACAGTTCTATGGCTACACCTTC

clone_size: -
v_call: TRBV28
j_call: TRBJ2-7
d_call: -
cdr3_aa: CASSLGAPEEQYF
cdr3_nt: TGTGCCAGCAGCCTGGGGGCGCCTGAGGAGCAGTACTTC

clone_size: -
v_call: TRBV27
j_call: TRBJ1-2
d_call: -
cdr3_aa: CASSHRLGGGDYGYTF
cdr3_nt: TGTGCCAGCAGCCACCGCCTTGGGGGGGGCGATTATGGCTACACCTTC

clone_size: -
v_call: TRBV4-3
j_call: TRBJ2-1
d_call: TRBD2
cdr3_aa: CASSQDPLRAGLRASYNEQFF
cdr3_nt: TGCGCCAGCAGCCAAGATCCCCTACGAGCGGGACTGCGGGCCTCCTACAATGAGCAGTTCTTC

clone_size: -
v_call: TRBV7-9
j_call: TRBJ2-1
d_call: -
cdr3_aa: CASSLVRLNEQFF
cdr3_nt: TGTGCCAGCAGCTTAGTGCGGCTAAATGAGCAGTTCTTC

clone_size: -
v_call: TRBV7-2
j_call: TRBJ1-2
d_call: -
cdr3_aa: CASSLARSGGYTF
cdr3_nt: TGTGCCAGCAGCTTAGCCCGGTCAGGAGGCTACACCTTC

clone_size: -
v_call: TRBV12-3/TRBV12-4
j_call: TRBJ1-1
d_call: TRBD1
cdr3_aa: CASSLGQQAFF
cdr3_nt: TGTGCCAGCAGTTTGGGACAGCAAGCTTTCTTT

clone_size: -
v_call: TRBV4-1
j_call: TRBJ2-7
d_call: -
cdr3_aa: CASSQDMESLEQYF
cdr3_nt: TGCGCCAGCAGCCAAGATATGGAGTCCCTGGAGCAGTACTTC

clone_size: -
v_call: TRBV4-3
j_call: TRBJ2-7
d_call: -
cdr3_aa: CASSQVAAEAYEQYF
cdr3_nt: TGCGCCAGCAGCCAAGTAGCCGCGGAGGCCTACGAGCAGTACTTC

clone_size: few
v_call: TRBV9
j_call: TRBJ1-6
d_call: TRBD1
cdr3_aa: CASSVAGTGVNSPLHF
cdr3_nt: TGTGCCAGCAGCGTAGCGGGGACAGGGGTTAATTCACCCCTCCACTTT

clone_size: -
v_call: TRBV19
j_call: TRBJ1-5
d_call: TRBD1
cdr3_aa: CASKRQGDQPQHF
cdr3_nt: TGTGCCAGCAAACGACAGGGGGATCAGCCCCAGCATTTT

clone_size: -
v_call: TRBV7-9
j_call: TRBJ1-1
d_call: -
cdr3_aa: CASSLERVMNTEAFF
cdr3_nt: TGTGCCAGCAGCCTAGAGAGAGTCATGAACACTGAAGCTTTCTTT

clone_size: -
v_call: TRBV9
j_call: TRBJ2-6
d_call: -
cdr3_aa: CASSLQGSGANVLTF
cdr3_nt: TGTGCCAGCAGCTTACAGGGTTCTGGGGCCAACGTCCTGACTTTC

clone_size: -
v_call: TRBV3-1/TRBV3-2
j_call: TRBJ1-5
d_call: -
cdr3_aa: CASSRSWFSEPQHF
cdr3_nt: TGTGCCAGCAGCCGATCATGGTTCTCGGAGCCCCAGCATTTT

clone_size: -
v_call: TRBV6-5
j_call: TRBJ1-2
d_call: TRBD1
cdr3_aa: CASSYGTGGNGYTF
cdr3_nt: TGTGCCAGCAGTTATGGGACAGGGGGTAATGGCTACACCTTC

clone_size: -
v_call: TRBV19
j_call: TRBJ2-2
d_call: -
cdr3_aa: CASTTGWGTGELFF
cdr3_nt: TGTGCCAGTACAACGGGGTGGGGCACCGGGGAGCTGTTTTTT

clone_size: -
v_call: TRBV7-9
j_call: TRBJ2-1
d_call: TRBD2
cdr3_aa: CASSTLAGGNWEQFF
cdr3_nt: TGTGCCAGCAGCACACTAGCGGGAGGGAACTGGGAGCAGTTCTTC

clone_size: -
v_call: TRBV24-1
j_call: TRBJ2-7
d_call: TRBD1
cdr3_aa: CATSAPDRGPDEQYF
cdr3_nt: TGTGCCACCAGTGCTCCGGACAGGGGGCCGGACGAGCAGTACTTC

clone_size: -
v_call: TRBV7-9
j_call: TRBJ1-2
d_call: -
cdr3_aa: CASSLQGRGYGYTF
cdr3_nt: TGTGCCAGCAGCTTACAGGGCAGGGGCTATGGCTACACCTTC

clone_size: -
v_call: TRBV5-4
j_call: TRBJ2-5
d_call: TRBD2
cdr3_aa: CASSFSTSVYQETQYF
cdr3_nt: TGTGCCAGCAGCTTTTCTACTAGCGTTTACCAAGAGACCCAGTACTTC

clone_size: once
v_call: TRBV4-1
j_call: TRBJ2-1
d_call: -
cdr3_aa: CASSQDGRDEQFF
cdr3_nt: TGCGCCAGCAGCCAAGATGGGCGGGATGAGCAGTTCTTC

clone_size: once
v_call: TRBV11-2
j_call: TRBJ2-1
d_call: -
cdr3_aa: CASSRSARNPRYNEQFF
cdr3_nt: TGTGCCAGCAGCCGCTCTGCCCGGAATCCTAGGTACAATGAGCAGTTCTTC

clone_size: -
v_call: TRBV13
j_call: TRBJ2-2
d_call: TRBD1
cdr3_aa: CASRQGANTGELFF
cdr3_nt: TGTGCCAGCAGACAGGGGGCGAACACCGGGGAGCTGTTTTTT

clone_size: -
v_call: TRBV7-2
j_call: TRBJ2-4
d_call: TRBD2
cdr3_aa: CASSLAGGDGIQYF
cdr3_nt: TGTGCCAGCAGCTTAGCGGGGGGGGATGGCATTCAGTACTTC

clone_size: -
v_call: TRBV5-1
j_call: TRBJ2-7
d_call: -
cdr3_aa: CASSFGQSYEQYF
cdr3_nt: TGCGCCAGCAGCTTTGGACAGTCCTACGAGCAGTACTTC

clone_size: -
v_call: TRBV7-3
j_call: TRBJ1-1
d_call: -
cdr3_aa: CASSFSAASTEAFF
cdr3_nt: TGTGCCAGCAGCTTTTCCGCAGCGAGCACTGAAGCTTTCTTT

clone_size: once
v_call: TRBV7-3
j_call: TRBJ2-7
d_call: TRBD2
cdr3_aa: CASSLSSGSPYEQYF
cdr3_nt: TGTGCCAGCAGCTTAAGTAGCGGGTCACCCTACGAGCAGTACTTC

clone_size: -
v_call: TRBV28
j_call: TRBJ2-1
d_call: TRBD2
cdr3_aa: CASNSGTSGRAPYNEQFF
cdr3_nt: TGTGCCAGCAACTCCGGGACTAGCGGGAGGGCCCCCTACAATGAGCAGTTCTTC

clone_size: -
v_call: TRBV7-9
j_call: TRBJ1-6
d_call: -
cdr3_aa: CASSHSKDSITSPLHF
cdr3_nt: TGTGCCAGCAGCCACTCGAAGGACAGCATAACATCACCCCTCCACTTT

clone_size: -
v_call: TRBV28
j_call: TRBJ2-7
d_call: -
cdr3_aa: CASSPSGGASPEQYF
cdr3_nt: TGTGCCAGCAGTCCATCGGGCGGGGCCTCACCGGAGCAGTACTTC

clone_size: -
v_call: TRBV3-1/TRBV3-2
j_call: TRBJ1-2
d_call: -
cdr3_aa: CASSQSLLVRDYGYTF
cdr3_nt: TGTGCCAGCAGCCAAAGTTTACTGGTCCGGGACTATGGCTACACCTTC

clone_size: once
v_call: TRBV25-1
j_call: TRBJ1-6
d_call: -
cdr3_aa: CASSAQNSPLHF
cdr3_nt: TGTGCCAGCAGTGCTCAGAATTCACCCCTCCACTTT

clone_size: -
v_call: TRBV3-1/TRBV3-2
j_call: TRBJ2-7
d_call: TRBD2
cdr3_aa: CASSHGLAGNYEQYF
cdr3_nt: TGTGCCAGCAGCCATGGACTAGCGGGGAACTACGAGCAGTACTTC

clone_size: -
v_call: TRBV6-5
j_call: TRBJ2-3
d_call: -
cdr3_aa: CASIRGASTDTQYF
cdr3_nt: TGTGCCAGCATTCGGGGGGCAAGCACAGATACGCAGTATTTT

clone_size: -
v_call: TRBV7-2
j_call: TRBJ2-7
d_call: TRBD2
cdr3_aa: CASSLVGGRGSYEQYF
cdr3_nt: TGTGCCAGCAGCTTAGTGGGCGGGAGAGGGTCCTACGAGCAGTACTTC

clone_size: -
v_call: TRBV2
j_call: TRBJ2-1
d_call: TRBD1
cdr3_aa: CASRLTGTAYNEQFF
cdr3_nt: TGTGCCAGCCGACTAACCGGGACAGCCTACAATGAGCAGTTCTTC

clone_size: once
v_call: TRBV6-5
j_call: TRBJ1-4
d_call: -
cdr3_aa: CASSSPGGGEKLFF
cdr3_nt: TGTGCCAGCAGTTCCCCGGGGGGCGGTGAAAAACTGTTTTTT

clone_size: many
v_call: TRBV6-2/TRBV6-3
j_call: TRBJ1-5
d_call: TRBD1
cdr3_aa: CASSGTDNQPQHF
cdr3_nt: TGTGCCAGCAGTGGGACAGATAATCAGCCCCAGCATTTT

clone_size: -
v_call: TRBV5-5
j_call: TRBJ2-5
d_call: -
cdr3_aa: CASSLTSDTPEYF
cdr3_nt: TGTGCCAGCAGCCTTACCTCCGACACCCCTGAATACTTC

clone_size: -
v_call: TRBV11-2
j_call: TRBJ2-7
d_call: -
cdr3_aa: CASSLVGDLTYEQYF
cdr3_nt: TGTGCCAGCAGCTTAGTGGGGGACTTAACCTACGAGCAGTACTTC

clone_size: -
v_call: TRBV7-3
j_call: TRBJ2-3
d_call: -
cdr3_aa: CASSIQGGSTDTQYF
cdr3_nt: TGTGCCAGCAGCATACAGGGTGGAAGCACAGATACGCAGTATTTT

clone_size: -
v_call: TRBV7-2
j_call: TRBJ1-1
d_call: -
cdr3_aa: CASSLDRDNAEAFF
cdr3_nt: TGTGCCAGCAGCTTAGACAGGGACAACGCTGAAGCTTTCTTT

clone_size: -
v_call: TRBV7-2
j_call: TRBJ1-1
d_call: -
cdr3_aa: CASSFYMMNTEAFF
cdr3_nt: TGTGCCAGCAGCTTTTACATGATGAACACTGAAGCTTTCTTT

clone_size: -
v_call: TRBV7-2
j_call: TRBJ2-7
d_call: -
cdr3_aa: CASSLVGAYEQYF
cdr3_nt: TGTGCCAGCAGCTTAGTTGGGGCTTACGAGCAGTACTTC

clone_size: -
v_call: TRBV9
j_call: TRBJ1-2
d_call: TRBD1
cdr3_aa: CASSTQGFGYTF
cdr3_nt: TGTGCCAGCAGCACACAGGGGTTTGGCTACACCTTC

clone_size: -
v_call: TRBV5-6
j_call: TRBJ2-7
d_call: -
cdr3_aa: CASSLGAGAQLSIYEQYF
cdr3_nt: TGTGCCAGCAGCTTGGGAGCAGGGGCCCAACTGTCGATATACGAGCAGTACTTC

clone_size: -
v_call: TRBV5-1
j_call: TRBJ2-5
d_call: -
cdr3_aa: CASSRELQETQYF
cdr3_nt: TGCGCCAGCAGCCGGGAGCTTCAAGAGACCCAGTACTTC

clone_size: -
v_call: TRBV7-9
j_call: TRBJ2-1
d_call: -
cdr3_aa: CASSLSINNEQFF
cdr3_nt: TGTGCCAGCAGCTTAAGCATCAATAATGAGCAGTTCTTC

clone_size: -
v_call: TRBV5-1
j_call: TRBJ2-5
d_call: -
cdr3_aa: CASSLEAVQGTQYF
cdr3_nt: TGCGCCAGCAGCTTGGAGGCGGTCCAGGGAACCCAGTACTTC